This T cell receptor (beta chain) derives from a study of vaccination effects on CD4 cells after COVID-19. The CDR3 extends over 11 amino acids. Trimming took 4 bases from V and 8 from J, leaving 8 bases between them. Turning to this clone: Its antigen remains unknown.

After expansion with viral peptide pools in the ViraFEST assay, antigen-specific CD4+ T cells were sequenced. Following an approximately ten-day culture, CD4+ T cells were purified. Every participant took two doses of the BNT162b2 or mRNA-1273 vaccine. Vaccinated participants had no history of SARS-CoV-2 infection and tested negative for nucleocapsid antibodies. Sequencing was performed with immunoSEQ multiplex PCR; in TCRdb, only in-frame clones are kept and a portion is missing. The profile shows tens of thousands of clones, around 80% of them singletons. This receptor was taken from a human donor who received a COVID-19 vaccine. The rearrangement uses TRBV12-3 or TRBV12-4 and TRBJ1-1; tentative D call: TRBD1 (5 bases). The sequences come from CD4+ T cells from PBMCs cultured with HCoV-229E spike peptides, collected after COVID-19 vaccination. The CDR3 is CASSWGTEAFF. The DNA of the CDR3 is TGTGCCAGCAGTTGGGGGACGGAAGCTTTCTTT.